This T cell receptor (beta chain) was sequenced in a study of PD-L1 blockade in urothelial cancer. Study summary: Beginning in about 2014, patients received atezolizumab, given as 1,200 mg intravenously every 3 weeks. Samples came from 3 weeks, at the second dose, and 6 weeks into treatment. Male sex and bladder-origin urothelial cancer were recorded for about 90% of the roughly 30 patients. Among blood samples, the median T cell count was 130,000 to 150,000.

Sequencing used immunoSEQ multiplex PCR; TCRdb keeps in-frame clones, though not all of them. This sample carries tens of thousands of clones, around 74% of them seen once, and the ten largest clones take about 9.4%. Time point here: pretreatment peripheral blood. V trimming: 1 base; J trimming: 7 bases; junction bases outside the gene matches: 7. The CDR3 consists of 15 residues. Germline CDR1 reads SGHRS; CDR2 reads YFSETQ. The specimen comprised PBMCs, sampled around atezolizumab (anti-PD-L1) treatment. The receptor was derived from a man between 65 and 85 years old with urothelial cancer. This chain connects TRBV5-1 to TRBJ2-1; the match to TRBD1 covers 8 bases. CDR3 in amino acids: CASSLLPQGANEQFF. As DNA, the CDR3 is TGCGCCAGCAGCTTGTTGCCCCAGGGGGCGAATGAGCAGTTCTTC.